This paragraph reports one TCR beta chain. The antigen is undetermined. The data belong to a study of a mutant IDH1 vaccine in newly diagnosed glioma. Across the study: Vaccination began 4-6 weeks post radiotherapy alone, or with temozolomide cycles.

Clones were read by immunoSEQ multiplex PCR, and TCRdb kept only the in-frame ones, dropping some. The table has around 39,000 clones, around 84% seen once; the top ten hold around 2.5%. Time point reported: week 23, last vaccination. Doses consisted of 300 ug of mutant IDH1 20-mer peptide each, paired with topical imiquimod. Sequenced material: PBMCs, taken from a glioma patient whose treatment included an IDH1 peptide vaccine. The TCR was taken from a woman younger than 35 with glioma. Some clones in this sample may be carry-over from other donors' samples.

The CDR3 loop reads CASSSRPSSTGELFF. The DNA for the CDR3 is TGTGCCAGTAGTTCGCGTCCTAGCAGCACCGGGGAGCTGTTTTTT. The chain carries TRBV19 and TRBJ2-2; tentative D call: TRBD2 (5 bases). V was pared by 5 bases and J by 4 bases, with 14 bases between. Germline V CDR1 and CDR2: LNHDA, SQIVND (reference sequence). The CDR3 has 15 residues.